A selection of T cell receptor beta chains follows, all from one sample in a study of T cells in Graves' hyperthyroidism and ophthalmopathy. MiXCR, run by TCRdb on the multiplex PCR reads, gives a single entry per CDR3 protein. The sample lists under 350,000 distinct CDR3 sequences, about 20% occurring once. Sequencing was performed on blood. These receptors all come from a woman aged 45-65 years with Graves' hyperthyroidism. CDR3s include the opening cysteine and the closing phenylalanine or tryptophan. The order of the fields is CDR3 protein, CDR3 DNA, V gene, J gene, D gene, clone size. A D gene is named only where the DNA matches it firmly. Only part of the rows carry a size: once, few, many, or a class if the clone is expanded.

CASSLLTADTQYF	TGTGCCAGCAGCTTATTGACAGCAGATACGCAGTATTTT	TRBV7-2	TRBJ2-3	NA	many
CASSWLETGVSDTQYF	TGTGCCAGCAGCTGGCTTGAGACAGGGGTTTCAGATACGCAGTATTTT	TRBV11-2	TRBJ2-3	TRBD1	many
CASSSSRKSTDTQYF	TGTGCCAGCAGTTCGTCCAGGAAGAGCACAGATACGCAGTATTTT	TRBV28	TRBJ2-3	NA	many
CASVGTGNYEQYF	TGTGCCAGCGTCGGGACAGGTAACTACGAGCAGTACTTC	TRBV2	TRBJ2-7	TRBD1	many
CASSPTGATGELFF	TGTGCCAGCAGCCCGACAGGGGCGACCGGGGAGCTGTTTTTT	TRBV11-2	TRBJ2-2	TRBD1	many
CASKNSNQPQHF	TGTGCCAGCAAAAACAGCAATCAGCCCCAGCATTTT	TRBV6-1	TRBJ1-5	NA	NA
CASSATSGIGNEQFF	TGTGCCAGCAGCGCCACTTCAGGTATCGGGAATGAGCAGTTCTTC	TRBV11-2	TRBJ2-1	NA	NA
CASSAAGESGNTIYF	TGTGCCAGCAGCGCCGCAGGGGAATCTGGAAACACCATATATTTT	TRBV9	TRBJ1-3	NA	few
CASSLSGGDPYQETQYF	TGTGCCAGCAGCTTATCCGGCGGGGACCCATACCAAGAGACCCAGTACTTC	TRBV5-5	TRBJ2-5	NA	NA
CASRPHVYTQYF	TGTGCCAGCAGACCCCATGTCTATACGCAGTATTTT	TRBV27	TRBJ2-3	NA	many
CASSEGQQSSNYGYTF	TGTGCCAGCAGTGAGGGACAGCAATCATCTAACTATGGCTACACCTTC	TRBV28	TRBJ1-2	TRBD1	NA
CASSESSRELFF	TGCGCCAGCAGTGAGTCGTCCAGGGAGCTGTTTTTT	TRBV10-1	TRBJ2-2	NA	few
CASSLVVERGGSAGELFF	TGTGCCAGCAGCTTAGTGGTGGAGCGGGGGGGGTCCGCCGGGGAGCTGTTTTTT	TRBV11-2	TRBJ2-2	TRBD2	NA
CASTRTGELFF	TGTGCCAGTACCAGAACCGGGGAGCTGTTTTTT	TRBV19	TRBJ2-2	NA	NA
CASSEDLGTNEQFF	TGTGCCAGCAGTGAGGACCTAGGGACCAATGAGCAGTTCTTC	TRBV6-1	TRBJ2-1	NA	many
CASTSAGYYEQYF	TGTGCCAGCACCTCGGCCGGTTACTACGAGCAGTACTTC	TRBV27	TRBJ2-7	NA	few
CSATGTGVLSYNEQFF	TGCAGTGCTACCGGGACTGGAGTTCTCTCCTACAATGAGCAGTTCTTC	TRBV20-1	TRBJ2-1	NA	few
CAAAGTGGTEAFF	TGTGCCGCAGCCGGGACAGGGGGCACTGAAGCTTTCTTT	TRBV10-3	TRBJ1-1	TRBD1	NA
CASSPPSGDTQYF	TGTGCCAGCAGCCCGCCCTCGGGTGATACGCAGTATTTT	TRBV7-3	TRBJ2-3	NA	NA
CASSPTGVSPLHF	TGTGCCAGCAGCCCGACAGGGGTGTCACCCCTCCACTTT	TRBV3-1	TRBJ1-6	TRBD1	few
CASKNRASYNSPLHF	TGTGCCAGCAAAAACAGGGCGTCCTATAATTCACCCCTCCACTTT	TRBV27	TRBJ1-6	NA	NA
CASSAGETEAFF	TGTGCCAGCAGCGCAGGGGAGACTGAAGCTTTCTTT	TRBV2	TRBJ1-1	NA	many
CASSEGTGERYEQFF	TGTGCCAGCAGTGAAGGGACAGGGGAACGCTATGAGCAGTTCTTC	TRBV6-1	TRBJ2-1	TRBD1	many
CASSAGGGQGAYEQYF	TGTGCCAGCAGCGCAGGGGGGGGGCAGGGGGCCTACGAGCAGTACTTC	TRBV9	TRBJ2-7	NA	NA
CASSKRTITDTQYF	TGTGCCAGTAGTAAGCGGACTATCACAGATACGCAGTATTTT	TRBV19	TRBJ2-3	NA	many
CASRNNGGDGELFF	TGTGCCAGCAGGAACAATGGGGGGGACGGGGAGCTGTTTTTT	TRBV6-2/TRBV6-3	TRBJ2-2	TRBD2	NA
CASSQAASSYNEQFF	TGCGCCAGCAGCCAAGCGGCAAGCTCCTACAATGAGCAGTTCTTC	TRBV5-1	TRBJ2-1	NA	many
CASSRTFPSSGNTIYF	TGTGCCAGCAGCCGTACATTCCCAAGCTCTGGAAACACCATATATTTT	TRBV6-1	TRBJ1-3	NA	few
CSARDRLAGLSYEQYF	TGCAGTGCTAGAGATCGGCTAGCGGGACTCTCCTACGAGCAGTACTTC	TRBV20-1	TRBJ2-7	TRBD2	NA
CASRAILGLYEQYF	TGTGCCAGCAGAGCGATACTCGGACTCTACGAGCAGTACTTC	TRBV11-2	TRBJ2-7	NA	few
CASSSQEAGREQFF	TGTGCCAGCAGTTCCCAAGAGGCCGGGCGGGAGCAGTTCTTC	TRBV12-3/TRBV12-4	TRBJ2-1	NA	many
CASSQDKGQGAPGANVLTF	TGCGCCAGCAGCCAGGATAAAGGACAGGGGGCGCCTGGGGCCAACGTCCTGACTTTC	TRBV4-1	TRBJ2-6	TRBD1	NA
CAISTDVTNSPLHF	TGTGCCATCAGTACTGACGTAACTAATTCACCCCTCCACTTT	TRBV10-3	TRBJ1-6	NA	few
CASSAIQGDSTEAFF	TGTGCCAGCAGTGCCATACAGGGAGACAGCACTGAAGCTTTCTTT	TRBV6-1	TRBJ1-1	NA	few
CASSLRGANYGYTF	TGTGCCAGCAGCCTCAGGGGAGCTAACTATGGCTACACCTTC	TRBV3-1	TRBJ1-2	NA	many
CASSSNRDGNYGYTF	TGTGCCAGTAGCTCAAATCGGGACGGGAACTATGGCTACACCTTC	TRBV19	TRBJ1-2	NA	NA
CAWSRGPETQYF	TGTGCCTGGAGCAGGGGGCCAGAGACCCAGTACTTC	TRBV30	TRBJ2-5	TRBD1	many
CASSFAGAAQPQHF	TGTGCCAGCAGTTTTGCAGGGGCGGCACAGCCCCAGCATTTT	TRBV27	TRBJ1-5	NA	many
CASSQYSGSTMNTEAFF	TGTGCCAGCAGCCAATACTCCGGGTCGACCATGAACACTGAAGCTTTCTTT	TRBV3-1	TRBJ1-1	NA	many
CSAPGGGAKGNEQFF	TGCAGTGCCCCAGGAGGGGGGGCGAAAGGCAATGAGCAGTTCTTC	TRBV20-1	TRBJ2-1	NA	many
CASTRRVAGETGELFF	TGTGCCAGCACCCGGAGGGTAGCGGGAGAAACCGGGGAGCTGTTTTTT	TRBV3-1	TRBJ2-2	TRBD2	few
CASRRALNTGELFF	TGTGCCAGCAGAAGGGCACTGAACACCGGGGAGCTGTTTTTT	TRBV6-1	TRBJ2-2	NA	many